The 9 T cell receptor beta chains presented below share a single source sample, sequenced in a study of cytomegalovirus exposure and HLA in healthy donors. The primer mix had 60 Vbeta and 13 Jbeta primers. Measured with immunoSEQ multiplex PCR; TCRdb has only the in-frame clones, and not every one. The table has around 150,000 clones, 76% seen once. The specimen sequenced was PBMCs. The origin of the receptors is a man in his forties in good health and CMV-seronegative.

The chain links TRBV27 to TRBJ2-7; the match to TRBD2 covers 8 bases. The length of the CDR3 is 16 residues. Germline V gives CDR1 MNHEY, CDR2 SMNVEV (reference sequence). Trimming took 2 bases from V and 0 from J; bases not matched to a gene: 6. The CDR3 nucleotides read TGTGCCAGCAGTTTAGTTGGCGGGGGGAGCTCCTACGAGCAGTACTTC. Translated, it gives CASSLVGGGSSYEQYF.

The chain links TRBV14 to TRBJ2-2, with 9 bases lining up with TRBD1. V lost 3 bases and J lost 5; bases outside the gene matches: 7. Germline CDR1 reads SGHDN; CDR2 reads FVKESK. The CDR3 is made up of 16 amino acids. The CDR3 is CASSHRTGASTGELFF. The CDR3 coding sequence is TGTGCCAGCAGCCATAGGACAGGGGCGAGTACCGGGGAGCTGTTTTTT.

V and J are TRBV5-4 and TRBJ2-1, with D possibly being TRBD2 (5 bases). The length of the CDR3 is 14 residues. V was shortened by 4 bases and J by 2 bases, with 10 bases between the two germline ends. CDR1 is SGHNT, CDR2 YYREEE, per germline (reference sequence). DNA for the CDR3: TGTGCCAGCAGCGTCGGGAATCCCTACAATGAGCAGTTCTTC. As protein: CASSVGNPYNEQFF.

This clone was seen a handful of times. This chain connects TRBV7-9 to TRBJ2-5, with 9 bases identical to TRBD1. The V gene's germline CDR1 is SEHNR and CDR2 FQNEAQ (reference sequence). J lost 4 bases, V lost 5 bases, and 8 bases had no gene match. The CDR3 is made up of 15 amino acids. The DNA of the CDR3 is TGTGCCAGCAGCCCCTCGGGACAGGGAGGAGAGACCCAGTACTTC. It specifies CASSPSGQGGETQYF.

The chain couples TRBV7-8 to TRBJ2-2, with a tentative D call TRBD1 (5 bases). The CDR3 spans 15 residues. The V end lost 5 bases, the J end lost 4 bases, and 14 bases lay between the germline ends. Germline CDR1 and CDR2: SGHVS and FQNEAQ. CDR3: CASSPLPGLTGELFF. The CDR3 DNA sequence: TGTGCCAGCAGCCCTCTTCCAGGGCTCACCGGGGAGCTGTTTTTT.

V gene TRBV10-1 combines with J gene TRBJ2-1; D not resolved. The CDR3 has 13 residues. Germline CDR1 WNHNN, CDR2 SYGVQD (reference sequence). Trimming took 4 bases from V and 4 from J, leaving 8 bases between them. DNA of the CDR3: TGCGCCAGCAGTGTTGGGCAGTACAATGAGCAGTTCTTC. Translated: CASSVGQYNEQFF.

This clone was observed once. The rearrangement uses TRBV6-1 and TRBJ1-3; 9 bases match TRBD1. The junction had 3 bases not matched to a gene; V was cut back by 6 bases and J by 0 bases. CDR1 and CDR2 from the germline V gene are MNHNS and SASEGT. The CDR3 covers 15 residues. DNA for the CDR3: TGTGCCAGCAGCCCACAGGGGGCCTCTGGAAACACCATATATTTT. It translates to CASSPQGASGNTIYF.

The CDR3 DNA sequence: TGTGCCAGCATCCCGGGGGACAGGGGAACTAATGAAAAACTGTTTTTT. Its translation: CASIPGDRGTNEKLFF. The V and J genes are TRBV28 and TRBJ1-4; TRBD1 matches at 10 bases. The J segment lost 1 base and the V segment lost 7 bases, leaving 6 bases of the junction unmatched. Germline V gene sequence: CDR1 MDHEN, CDR2 SYDVKM. There are 16 residues in the CDR3.

This clone was counted a single time. The V call is TRBV6-1, the J call TRBJ1-6; possible D gene TRBD1, 5 bases. The V gene's germline CDR1 is MNHNS and CDR2 SASEGT. This CDR3 region has 16 residues. Trimming shortened V by 4 bases and J by 2 bases, and 12 bases separated the two germline ends. CDR3 bases: TGTGCCAGCAGTGTTGACAGCGGGGCCTATAATTCACCCCTCCACTTT. Translation: CASSVDSGAYNSPLHF.